This T cell receptor beta chain was sequenced during a study of blood T cell repertoires in COVID-19 (dated by TCRdb to 2020 to 2022). With regard to the full study: Samples from collaborators originated in the United States, Italy and Spain and spanned both the acute and convalescent phases of COVID-19. The material from the prospective study consisted of cDNA or gDNA derived from T cells, B-cell-depleted T cells, or PBMCs. Samples were obtained from the ongoing ImmuneRACE study (first 160 participants) and from over a thousand subjects provided by 6 global collaborators. HLA class I and class II types, where available, came from metadata supplied by the sample provider rather than from assay-based typing. The dataset comprised deeply sampled blood TCRbeta repertoires from subjects exposed to, actively infected with, or recovered from COVID-19. A de-identified subject ID, COVID-19 status, age in years and sex were almost always included in the sample metadata. The repertoires were made available in a free public database intended to serve as a resource for research on the immune response to SARS-CoV-2. Broader findings and caveats from the paper: The amount of clinical and demographic metadata varied by source and participant and was provided uncurated.

A few counts support this clone. Its antigen is currently not known. No clone much larger than this one lies a single base away; base qualities are absent. There are 17 amino acids in the CDR3, from cysteine to phenylalanine inclusive. The read is trimmed to its CDR3 DNA, 51 bases read in frame from base 1. Here V drops 4 bases and J drops 8 bases, and the junction holds 13 bases not matched to any gene. CDR1 SGHDN and CDR2 FVKESK are derived from the germline V gene. The collaborating institutions used their own protocols to collect whole blood in K2EDTA tubes. For TCRbeta analysis, collaborators shipped samples as frozen whole blood, isolated PBMCs, or DNA extracted from either of those sample types. TCRbeta CDR3 regions were amplified from genomic DNA by means of the immunoSEQ Assay, a bias-controlled multiplex PCR. The authors' analysis ran thus. The number of nucleated cells in each sample was estimated by amplification of reference gene primers within the assay. To quantify the absolute abundance of each unique TCRbeta CDR3 rearrangement, sequence reads were collapsed and filtered. For each sample, productive Simpson clonality was calculated by taking the square root of Simpson's diversity index across productive rearrangements. TCRdb holds this immuneACCESS table with in-frame rearrangements only. Some clones are missing; in checked studies, unresolved V genes explain under half, and the rest has no known cause. V, J and clone size were drawn from that table, and D and trimming were deduced from the DNA. The sample table lists fewer than 350,000 clones, around 81% of them with a count of one. The ten most abundant clones make up less than 3% of the sample.

The source material was peripheral blood. This chain is built from TRBV14 and TRBJ1-4, with 10 bases in between that match TRBD1. The receptor comes from a woman aged 55-70 years with active or convalescent COVID-19. The bases are TGTGCCAGCAGCCCCTACACCGGGACAGGGGAACGGGAAAAACTGTTTTTT. It specifies CASSPYTGTGEREKLFF.